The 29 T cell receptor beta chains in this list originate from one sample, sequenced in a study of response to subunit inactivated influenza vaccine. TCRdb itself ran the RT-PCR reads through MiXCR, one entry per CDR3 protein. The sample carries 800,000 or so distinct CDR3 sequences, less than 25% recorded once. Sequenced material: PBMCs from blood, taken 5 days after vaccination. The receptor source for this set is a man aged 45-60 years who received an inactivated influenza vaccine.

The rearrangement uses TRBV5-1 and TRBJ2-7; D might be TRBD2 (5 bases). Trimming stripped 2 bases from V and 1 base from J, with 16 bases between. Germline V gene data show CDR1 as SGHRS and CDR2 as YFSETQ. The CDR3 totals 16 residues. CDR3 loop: CASSLNGGRGSYEQYF. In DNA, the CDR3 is TGCGCCAGCAGCTTAAATGGAGGCCGCGGATCCTACGAGCAGTACTTC.

The DNA of the CDR3 is TGTGCCAGCAGTGAAGACAGGGGGACGCGATATGGCTACACCTTC. This encodes CASSEDRGTRYGYTF. The chain uses TRBV6-1 and TRBJ1-2, with 8 bases that match TRBD1. Unmatched junction bases numbered 6, after V lost 1 base and J lost 5 bases. Germline CDR1 is MNHNS and CDR2 is SASEGT. The CDR3 has 15 amino acids.

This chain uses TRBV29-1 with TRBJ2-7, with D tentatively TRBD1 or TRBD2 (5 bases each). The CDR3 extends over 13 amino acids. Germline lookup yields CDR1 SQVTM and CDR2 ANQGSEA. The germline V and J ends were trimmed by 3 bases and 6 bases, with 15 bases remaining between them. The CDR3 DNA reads TGCAGCGTTGAGTCAGGGACGGACTCCGAGCAGTACTTC. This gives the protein CSVESGTDSEQYF.

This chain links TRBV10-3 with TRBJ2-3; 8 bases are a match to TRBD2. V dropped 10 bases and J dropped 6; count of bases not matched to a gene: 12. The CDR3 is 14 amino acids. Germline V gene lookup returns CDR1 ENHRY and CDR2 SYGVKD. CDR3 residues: CATSRGGRQDTQYF. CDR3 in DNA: TGTGCCACGAGCCGGGGGGGACGACAGGATACGCAGTATTTT.

The CDR3 DNA reads TGCAGTGCTAGTAGAGTAGGGGGGGCGGCCTACGAGCAGTACTTC. This translates into CSASRVGGAAYEQYF. The chain joins TRBV20-1 to TRBJ2-7; D perhaps matches TRBD2 (7 bases). This CDR3 region has 15 residues. V lost 3 bases, J lost 2 bases, and 17 bases lay in between. The germline CDR1 and CDR2 sequences are DFQATT and SNEGSKA (reference sequence).

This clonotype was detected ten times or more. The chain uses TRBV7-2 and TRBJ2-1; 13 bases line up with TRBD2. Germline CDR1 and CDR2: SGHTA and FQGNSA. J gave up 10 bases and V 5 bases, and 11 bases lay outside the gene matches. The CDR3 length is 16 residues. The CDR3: CASSRRGLAGVREQFF. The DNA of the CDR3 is TGTGCCAGCAGCCGCAGAGGACTAGCGGGAGTTCGCGAGCAGTTCTTC.

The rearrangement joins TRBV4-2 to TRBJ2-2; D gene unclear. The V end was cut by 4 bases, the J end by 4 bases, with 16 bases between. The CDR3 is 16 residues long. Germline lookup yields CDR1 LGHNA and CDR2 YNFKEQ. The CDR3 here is CASSPDSLFPTGELFF. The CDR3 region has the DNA TGTGCCAGCAGCCCTGACTCCCTGTTCCCCACCGGGGAGCTGTTTTTT.

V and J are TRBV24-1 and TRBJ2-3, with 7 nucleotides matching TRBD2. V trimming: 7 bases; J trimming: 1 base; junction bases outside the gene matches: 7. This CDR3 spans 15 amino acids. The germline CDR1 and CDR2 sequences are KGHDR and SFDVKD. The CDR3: CATSGGGGGTDTQYF. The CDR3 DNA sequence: TGTGCCACCAGCGGGGGTGGGGGGGGCACAGATACGCAGTATTTT.

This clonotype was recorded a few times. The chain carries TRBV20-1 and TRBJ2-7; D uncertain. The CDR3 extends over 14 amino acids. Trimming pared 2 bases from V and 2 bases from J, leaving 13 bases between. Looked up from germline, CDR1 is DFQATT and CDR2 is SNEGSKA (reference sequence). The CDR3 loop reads CSARSRSEAYEQYF. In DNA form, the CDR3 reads TGCAGTGCTAGAAGTCGATCTGAGGCCTACGAGCAGTACTTC.

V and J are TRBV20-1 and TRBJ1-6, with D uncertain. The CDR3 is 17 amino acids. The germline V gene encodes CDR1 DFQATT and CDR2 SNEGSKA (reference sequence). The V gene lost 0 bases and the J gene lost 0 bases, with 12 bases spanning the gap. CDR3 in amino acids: CSARDLLGSSYNSPLHF. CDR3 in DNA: TGCAGTGCTAGAGATCTTCTTGGTAGCTCCTATAATTCACCCCTCCACTTT.

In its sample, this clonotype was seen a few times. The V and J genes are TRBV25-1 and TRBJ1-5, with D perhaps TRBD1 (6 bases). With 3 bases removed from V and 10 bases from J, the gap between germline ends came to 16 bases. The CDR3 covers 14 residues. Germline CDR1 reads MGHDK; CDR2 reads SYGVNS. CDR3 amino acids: CASSEAGARLPQHF. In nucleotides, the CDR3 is TGTGCCAGCAGTGAGGCAGGGGCCCGCCTTCCCCAGCATTTT.

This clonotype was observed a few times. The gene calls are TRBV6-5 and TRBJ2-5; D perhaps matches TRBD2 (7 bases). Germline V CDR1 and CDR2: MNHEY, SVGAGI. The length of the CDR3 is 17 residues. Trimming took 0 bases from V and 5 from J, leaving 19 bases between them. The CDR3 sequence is CASSYSMRGGIGETQYF. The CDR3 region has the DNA TGTGCCAGCAGTTACTCGATGAGGGGGGGAATTGGGGAGACCCAGTACTTC.

Here the CDR3 DNA reads TGTGCCAGCAGCTTTCCAGGACAGATTAGCTATGGCTACACCTTC. The encoded protein is CASSFPGQISYGYTF. The V gene is TRBV5-5, the J gene TRBJ1-2; D is possibly TRBD1 (6 bases). The V end was cut by 2 bases, the J end by 4 bases, with 15 bases between. CDR3 length: 15 residues. The germline CDR1 and CDR2 sequences are SGHKS and YYEKEE (reference sequence).

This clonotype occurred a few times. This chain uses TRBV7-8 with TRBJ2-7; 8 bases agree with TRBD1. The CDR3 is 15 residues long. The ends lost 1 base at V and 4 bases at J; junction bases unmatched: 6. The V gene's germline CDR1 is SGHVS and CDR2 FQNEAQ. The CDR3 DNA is TGTGCCAGCAGCTTAGGGCAGGGGGCGAGGTACGAGCAGTACTTC. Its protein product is CASSLGQGARYEQYF.

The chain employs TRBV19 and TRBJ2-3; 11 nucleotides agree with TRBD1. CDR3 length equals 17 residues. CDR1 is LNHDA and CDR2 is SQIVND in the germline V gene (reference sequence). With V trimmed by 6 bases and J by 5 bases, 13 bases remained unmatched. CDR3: CASSGTFGQGAVDTQYF. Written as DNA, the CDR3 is TGTGCCAGTAGCGGAACATTTGGACAGGGGGCAGTAGATACGCAGTATTTT.

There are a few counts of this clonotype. In nucleotides, the CDR3 is TGCAGTGCTAGACCCACTAGCGGGAGCTACAATGAGCAGTTCTTC. Its protein product is CSARPTSGSYNEQFF. The rearrangement joins TRBV20-1 to TRBJ2-1; 11 nucleotides align to TRBD2. Per germline, CDR1 DFQATT and CDR2 SNEGSKA (reference sequence). With 2 bases clipped from V and 3 bases from J, the junction kept 3 bases outside the gene matches. The CDR3 spans 15 residues.

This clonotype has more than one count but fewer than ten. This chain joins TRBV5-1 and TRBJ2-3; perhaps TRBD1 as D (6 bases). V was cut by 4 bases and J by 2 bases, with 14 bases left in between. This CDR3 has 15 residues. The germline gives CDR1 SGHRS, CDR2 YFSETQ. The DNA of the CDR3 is TGCGCCAGCAGCGGGTCGCAGGGGATCACAGATACGCAGTATTTT. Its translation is CASSGSQGITDTQYF.

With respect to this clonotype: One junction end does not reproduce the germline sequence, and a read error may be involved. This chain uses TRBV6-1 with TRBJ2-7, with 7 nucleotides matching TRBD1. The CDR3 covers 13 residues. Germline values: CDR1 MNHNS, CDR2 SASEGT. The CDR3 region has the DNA TGTGCCAGCCGTGAGACAGGGACCTACGAGCAGTACTTC. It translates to CASRETGTYEQYF.

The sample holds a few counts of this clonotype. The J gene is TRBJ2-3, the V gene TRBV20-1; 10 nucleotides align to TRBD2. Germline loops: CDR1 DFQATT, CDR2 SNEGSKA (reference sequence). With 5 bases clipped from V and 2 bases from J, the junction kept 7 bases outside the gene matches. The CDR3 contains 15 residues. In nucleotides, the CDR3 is TGCAGTGCTGGGGGACTAGCGTATAACACAGATACGCAGTATTTT. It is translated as CSAGGLAYNTDTQYF.

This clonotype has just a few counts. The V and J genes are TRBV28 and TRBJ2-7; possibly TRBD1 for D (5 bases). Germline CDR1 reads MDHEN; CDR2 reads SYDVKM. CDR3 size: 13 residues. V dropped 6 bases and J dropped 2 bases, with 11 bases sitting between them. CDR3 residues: CASSSDMTYEQYF. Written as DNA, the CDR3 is TGTGCCAGCAGCTCGGACATGACCTACGAGCAGTACTTC.

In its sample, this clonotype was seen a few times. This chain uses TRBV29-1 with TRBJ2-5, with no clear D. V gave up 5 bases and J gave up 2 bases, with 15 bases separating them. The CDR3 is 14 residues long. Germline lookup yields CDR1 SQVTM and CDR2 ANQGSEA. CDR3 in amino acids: CSVPDHNTQETQYF. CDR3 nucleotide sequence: TGCAGCGTTCCCGACCACAACACTCAAGAGACCCAGTACTTC.

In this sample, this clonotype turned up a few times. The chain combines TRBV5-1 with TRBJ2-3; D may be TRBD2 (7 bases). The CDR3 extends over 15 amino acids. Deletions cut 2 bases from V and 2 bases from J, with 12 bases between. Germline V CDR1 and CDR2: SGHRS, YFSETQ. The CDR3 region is CASSFWGGHTDTQYF. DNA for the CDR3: TGCGCCAGCAGCTTCTGGGGGGGACACACAGATACGCAGTATTTT.

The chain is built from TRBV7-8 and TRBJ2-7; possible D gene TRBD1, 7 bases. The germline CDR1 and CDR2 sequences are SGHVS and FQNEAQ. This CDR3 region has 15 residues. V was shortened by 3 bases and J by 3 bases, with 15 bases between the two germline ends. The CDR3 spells CASSLAGGQYYEQYF. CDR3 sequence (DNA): TGTGCCAGCAGCTTGGCCGGGGGACAGTACTACGAGCAGTACTTC.

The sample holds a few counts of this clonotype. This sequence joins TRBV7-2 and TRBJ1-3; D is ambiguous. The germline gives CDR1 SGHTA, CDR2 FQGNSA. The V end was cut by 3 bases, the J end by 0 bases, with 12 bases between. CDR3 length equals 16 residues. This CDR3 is CASSFSQPNSGNTIYF. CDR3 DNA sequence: TGTGCCAGCAGCTTTTCGCAGCCAAACTCTGGAAACACCATATATTTT.

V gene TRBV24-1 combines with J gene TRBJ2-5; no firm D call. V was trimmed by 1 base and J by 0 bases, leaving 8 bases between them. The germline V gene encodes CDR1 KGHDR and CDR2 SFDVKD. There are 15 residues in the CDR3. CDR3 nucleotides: TGTGCCACCAGTGATTTCGTTGTTGACCAAGAGACCCAGTACTTC. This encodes CATSDFVVDQETQYF.

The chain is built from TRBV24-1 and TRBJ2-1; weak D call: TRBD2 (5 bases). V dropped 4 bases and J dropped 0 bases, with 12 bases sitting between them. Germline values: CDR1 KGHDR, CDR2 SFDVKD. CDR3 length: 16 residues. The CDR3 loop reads CATSDSDWSSYNEQFF. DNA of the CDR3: TGTGCCACCAGTGACTCGGACTGGAGCTCCTACAATGAGCAGTTCTTC.

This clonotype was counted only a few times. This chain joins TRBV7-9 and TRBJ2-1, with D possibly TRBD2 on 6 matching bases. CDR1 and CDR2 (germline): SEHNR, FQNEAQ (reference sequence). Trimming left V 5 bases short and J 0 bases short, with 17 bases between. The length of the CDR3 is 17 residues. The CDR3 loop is CASSPHGGVSSYNEQFF. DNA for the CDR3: TGTGCCAGCAGCCCCCATGGCGGGGTCAGCTCCTACAATGAGCAGTTCTTC.

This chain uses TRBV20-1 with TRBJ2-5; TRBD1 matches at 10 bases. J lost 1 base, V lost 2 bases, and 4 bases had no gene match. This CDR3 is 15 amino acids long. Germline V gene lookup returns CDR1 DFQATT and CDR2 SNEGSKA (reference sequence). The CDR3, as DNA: TGCAGTGCTAGACTGACAGGGGGCCCCCAAGAGACCCAGTACTTC. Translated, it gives CSARLTGGPQETQYF.

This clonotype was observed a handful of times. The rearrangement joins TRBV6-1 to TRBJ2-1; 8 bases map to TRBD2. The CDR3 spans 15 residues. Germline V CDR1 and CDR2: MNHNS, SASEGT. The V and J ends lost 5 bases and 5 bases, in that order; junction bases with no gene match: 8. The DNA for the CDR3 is TGTGCCAGCAGTAATAGCGGGATTCAGAACAATGAGCAGTTCTTC. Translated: CASSNSGIQNNEQFF.